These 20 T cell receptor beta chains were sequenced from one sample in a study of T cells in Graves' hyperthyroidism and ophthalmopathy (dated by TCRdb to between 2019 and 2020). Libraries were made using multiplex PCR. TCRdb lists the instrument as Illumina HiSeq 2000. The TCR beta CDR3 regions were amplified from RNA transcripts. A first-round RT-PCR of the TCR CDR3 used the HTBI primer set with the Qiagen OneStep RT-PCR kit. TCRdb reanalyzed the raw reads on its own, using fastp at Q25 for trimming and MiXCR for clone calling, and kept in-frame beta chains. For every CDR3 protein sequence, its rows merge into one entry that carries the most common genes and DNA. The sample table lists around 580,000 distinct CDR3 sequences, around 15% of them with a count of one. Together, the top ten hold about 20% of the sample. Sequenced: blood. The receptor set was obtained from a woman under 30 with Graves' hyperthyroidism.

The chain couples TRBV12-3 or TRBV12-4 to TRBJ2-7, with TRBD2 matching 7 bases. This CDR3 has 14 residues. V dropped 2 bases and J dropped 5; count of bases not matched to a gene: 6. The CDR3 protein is CASSLWTGGHEQYF. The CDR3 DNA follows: TGTGCCAGCAGTTTATGGACGGGAGGCCACGAGCAGTACTTC.

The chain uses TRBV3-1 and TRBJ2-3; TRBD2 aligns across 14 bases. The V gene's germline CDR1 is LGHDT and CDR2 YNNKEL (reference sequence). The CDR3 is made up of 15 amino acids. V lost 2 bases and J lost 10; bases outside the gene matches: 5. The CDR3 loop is CASSQRGLAGEAQYF. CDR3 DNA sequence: TGTGCCAGCAGCCAAAGGGGACTAGCGGGAGAGGCGCAGTATTTT.

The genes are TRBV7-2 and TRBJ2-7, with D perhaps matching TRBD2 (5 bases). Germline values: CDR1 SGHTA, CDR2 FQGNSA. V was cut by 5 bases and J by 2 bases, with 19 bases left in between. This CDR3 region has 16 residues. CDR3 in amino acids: CASSPPPFGKAYEQYF. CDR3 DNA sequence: TGTGCCAGCAGCCCGCCCCCTTTCGGGAAGGCCTACGAGCAGTACTTC. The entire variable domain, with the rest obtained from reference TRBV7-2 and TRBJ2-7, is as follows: GAGVSQSPSNKVTEKGKDVELRCDPISGHTALYWYRQSLGQGLEFLIYFQGNSAPDKSGLPSDRFSAERTGGSVSTLTIQRTQQEDSAVYLCASSPPPFGKAYEQYFGPGTRLTVT.

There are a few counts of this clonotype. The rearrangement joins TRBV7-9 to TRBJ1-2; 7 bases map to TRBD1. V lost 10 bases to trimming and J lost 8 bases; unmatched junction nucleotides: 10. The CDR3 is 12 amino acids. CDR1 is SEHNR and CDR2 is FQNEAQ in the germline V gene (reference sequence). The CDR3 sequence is CATATGQGGYTF. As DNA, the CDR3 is TGTGCCACCGCGACAGGGCAAGGGGGCTACACCTTC.

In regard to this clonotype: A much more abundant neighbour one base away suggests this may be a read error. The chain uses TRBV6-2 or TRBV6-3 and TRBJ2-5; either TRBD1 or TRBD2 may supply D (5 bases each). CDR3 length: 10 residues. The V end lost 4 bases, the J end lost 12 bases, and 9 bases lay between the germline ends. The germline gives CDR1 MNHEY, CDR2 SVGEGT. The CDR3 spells CASSSGREYF. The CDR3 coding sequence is TGTGCCAGCAGTTCGGGACGGGAGTACTTC.

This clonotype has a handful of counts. CDR3 protein: CATSGPGGADTQYF. For the CDR3, the DNA is TGTGCCACCAGTGGGCCAGGGGGCGCAGATACGCAGTATTTT. The J gene is TRBJ2-3, the V gene TRBV24-1, with 8 bases fitting TRBD1. The CDR3 consists of 14 residues. CDR1 KGHDR and CDR2 SFDVKD come from the germline V gene. The V segment lost 5 bases and the J segment 4 bases; nucleotides outside the gene matches: 4.

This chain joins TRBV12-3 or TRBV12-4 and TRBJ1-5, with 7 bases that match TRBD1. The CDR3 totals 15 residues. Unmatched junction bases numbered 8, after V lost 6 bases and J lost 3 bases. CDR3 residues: CASSPDRLPNQPQHF. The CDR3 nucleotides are TGTGCCAGCAGCCCGGACAGGCTTCCCAATCAGCCCCAGCATTTT.

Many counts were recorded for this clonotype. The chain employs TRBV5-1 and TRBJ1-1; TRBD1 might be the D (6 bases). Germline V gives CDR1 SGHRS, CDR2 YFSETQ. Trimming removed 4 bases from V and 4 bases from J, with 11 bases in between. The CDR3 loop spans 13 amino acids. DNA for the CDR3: TGCGCCAGCAGCACAAACAGGGCCACTGAAGCTTTCTTT. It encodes CASSTNRATEAFF.

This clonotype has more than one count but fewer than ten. The CDR3 DNA reads TGTGCCAGCAGTATCGACAGGGTCGCCTATGGCTACACCTTC. It encodes CASSIDRVAYGYTF. The rearrangement links TRBV12-3 or TRBV12-4 to TRBJ1-2; 7 bases are a match to TRBD1. The V gene end was trimmed by 5 bases and the J gene end by 4 bases; junction bases not matched to a gene: 7. The CDR3 totals 14 residues.

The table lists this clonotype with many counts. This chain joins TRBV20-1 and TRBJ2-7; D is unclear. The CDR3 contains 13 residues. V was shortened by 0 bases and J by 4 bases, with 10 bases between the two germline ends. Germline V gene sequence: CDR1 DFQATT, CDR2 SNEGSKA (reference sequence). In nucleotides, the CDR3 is TGCAGTGCTAGAGACCAAAAAGCTTACGAGCAGTACTTC. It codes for CSARDQKAYEQYF.

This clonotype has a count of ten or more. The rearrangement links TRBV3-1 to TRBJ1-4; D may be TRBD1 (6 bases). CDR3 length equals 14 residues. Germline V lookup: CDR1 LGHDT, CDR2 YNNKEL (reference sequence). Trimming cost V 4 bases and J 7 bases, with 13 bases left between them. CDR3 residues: CASSPSRGGEKLFF. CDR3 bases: TGTGCCAGCAGCCCCAGCAGGGGAGGTGAAAAACTGTTTTTT.

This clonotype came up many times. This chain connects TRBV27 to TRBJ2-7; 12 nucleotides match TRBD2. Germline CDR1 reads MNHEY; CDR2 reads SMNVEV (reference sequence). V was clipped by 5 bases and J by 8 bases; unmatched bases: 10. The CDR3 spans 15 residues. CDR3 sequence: CASSPKTSGRTQQYF. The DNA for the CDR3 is TGTGCCAGCAGTCCCAAAACTAGCGGGAGGACCCAGCAGTACTTC.

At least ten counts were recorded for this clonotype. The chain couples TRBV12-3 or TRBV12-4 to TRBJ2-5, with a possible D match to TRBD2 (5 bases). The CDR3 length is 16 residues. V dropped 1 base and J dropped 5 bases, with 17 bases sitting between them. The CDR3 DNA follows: TGTGCCAGCAGTTTAGAGATCTCCGGGATTACGGAGACCCAGTACTTC. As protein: CASSLEISGITETQYF.

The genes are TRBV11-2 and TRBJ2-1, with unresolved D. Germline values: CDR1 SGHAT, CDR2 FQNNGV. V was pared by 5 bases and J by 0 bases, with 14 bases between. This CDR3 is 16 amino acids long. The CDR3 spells CASSLLGLRSYNEQFF. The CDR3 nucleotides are TGTGCCAGCAGCCTCCTAGGCCTCCGCTCCTACAATGAGCAGTTCTTC.

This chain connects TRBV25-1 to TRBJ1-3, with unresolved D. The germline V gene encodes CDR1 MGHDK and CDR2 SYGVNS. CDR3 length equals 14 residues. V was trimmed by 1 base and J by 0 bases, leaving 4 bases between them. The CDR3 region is CASSEFGSGNTIYF. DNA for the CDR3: TGTGCCAGCAGTGAATTCGGCTCTGGAAACACCATATATTTT.

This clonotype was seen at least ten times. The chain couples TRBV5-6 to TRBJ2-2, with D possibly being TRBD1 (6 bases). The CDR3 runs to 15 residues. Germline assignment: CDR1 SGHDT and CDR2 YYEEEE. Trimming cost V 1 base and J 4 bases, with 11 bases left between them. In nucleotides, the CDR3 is TGTGCCAGCAGCTTGAGGGGGAGAGGCACCGGGGAGCTGTTTTTT. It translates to CASSLRGRGTGELFF. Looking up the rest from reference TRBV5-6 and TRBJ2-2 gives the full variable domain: DAGVTQSPTHLIKTRGQQVTLRCSPKSGHDTVSWYQQALGQGPQFIFQYYEEEERQRGNFPDRFSGHQFPNYSSELNVNALLLGDSALYLCASSLRGRGTGELFFGEGSRLTVL.

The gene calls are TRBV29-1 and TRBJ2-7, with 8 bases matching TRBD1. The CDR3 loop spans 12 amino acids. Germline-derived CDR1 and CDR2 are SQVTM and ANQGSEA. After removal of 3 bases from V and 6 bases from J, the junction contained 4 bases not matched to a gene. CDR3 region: CSVDQGAREQYF. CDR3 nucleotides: TGCAGCGTTGACCAGGGGGCCCGCGAGCAGTACTTC.

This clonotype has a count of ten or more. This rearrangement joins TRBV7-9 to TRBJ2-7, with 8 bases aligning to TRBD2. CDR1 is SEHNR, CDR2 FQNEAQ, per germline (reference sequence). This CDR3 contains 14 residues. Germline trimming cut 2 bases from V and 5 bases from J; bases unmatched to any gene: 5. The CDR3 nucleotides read TGTGCCAGCAGCTTACCGGGAGGGCGGGACGAGCAGTACTTC. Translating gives CASSLPGGRDEQYF.

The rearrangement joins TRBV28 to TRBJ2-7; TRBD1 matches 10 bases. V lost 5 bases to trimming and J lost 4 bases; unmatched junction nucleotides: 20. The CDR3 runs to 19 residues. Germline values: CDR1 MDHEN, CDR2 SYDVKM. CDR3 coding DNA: TGTGCCAGCAGTCCACCGGACAGGGGGGGTTGGTCGAGACCTTACGAGCAGTACTTC. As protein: CASSPPDRGGWSRPYEQYF.

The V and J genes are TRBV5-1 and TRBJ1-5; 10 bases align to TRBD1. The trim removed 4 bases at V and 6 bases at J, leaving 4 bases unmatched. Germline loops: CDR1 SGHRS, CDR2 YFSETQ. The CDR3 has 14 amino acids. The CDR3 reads CASSPRQGAQPQHF. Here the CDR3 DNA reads TGCGCCAGCAGCCCGAGACAGGGGGCTCAGCCCCAGCATTTT. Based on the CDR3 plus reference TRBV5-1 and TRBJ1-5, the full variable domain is KAGVTQTPRYLIKTRGQQVTLSCSPISGHRSVSWYQQTPGQGLQFLFEYFSETQRNKGNFPGRFSGRQFSNSRSEMNVSTLELGDSALYLCASSPRQGAQPQHFGDGTRLSIL.